One and the same sample provided the 25 T cell receptor beta chains below, sequenced in a study of cytomegalovirus exposure and HLA in healthy donors. A multiplex PCR was run with 60 Vbeta primers and 13 Jbeta primers. Assay used: immunoSEQ multiplex PCR; TCRdb lists only in-frame clones, some missing. The sample comprises 130,000 to 150,000 clones, roughly 80% of which are singletons, and around 6.2% rests with the top ten. The specimen was PBMCs. The source of these receptors is a man younger than 40 in good health and CMV-seropositive.

V usage is TRBV29-1 and J usage is TRBJ2-1, with 8 bases that match TRBD1. Germline-derived CDR1 and CDR2 are SQVTM and ANQGSEA. The V segment lost 6 bases and the J segment 6 bases; nucleotides outside the gene matches: 7. The CDR3 spans 13 residues. CDR3 loop: CSVGTGQGNEQFF. In nucleotides, the CDR3 is TGCAGCGTGGGGACAGGACAGGGCAATGAGCAGTTCTTC.

This chain joins TRBV15 and TRBJ1-1, with a possible D match to TRBD1 (6 bases). V was clipped by 7 bases and J by 0 bases, with 15 bases between them. CDR1 LNHNV and CDR2 YYDKDF come from the germline V gene (reference sequence). The CDR3 is 15 amino acids. The CDR3 DNA is TGTGCCACCAACCTAGGGGGATCGATGAACACTGAAGCTTTCTTT. Encoded protein: CATNLGGSMNTEAFF.

J is TRBJ2-2 and V is TRBV5-1; 7 bases map to TRBD2. The CDR3 spans 16 residues. With 0 bases clipped from V and 2 bases from J, the junction kept 4 bases outside the gene matches. Germline V gene lookup returns CDR1 SGHRS and CDR2 YFSETQ. CDR3 residues: CASSLGSSGNTGELFF. The CDR3 bases are TGCGCCAGCAGCTTGGGCTCTAGCGGAAACACCGGGGAGCTGTTTTTT.

This clone was seen a handful of times. The chain couples TRBV5-1 to TRBJ2-2; possible D gene TRBD1, 6 bases. The CDR3 is made up of 14 amino acids. Between the trimmed V and J ends, which lost 4 bases and 5 bases, there was a span of 12 bases. Looked up from germline, CDR1 is SGHRS and CDR2 is YFSETQ. CDR3 nucleotides: TGCGCCAGCAGCGAGTCAGGGGTGACCGGGGAGCTGTTTTTT. As protein: CASSESGVTGELFF.

There are a few counts of this clone. This sequence joins TRBV9 and TRBJ2-1; D remains unclear. The V end was cut by 1 base, the J end by 7 bases, with 9 bases between. The V gene's germline CDR1 is SGDLS and CDR2 YYNGEE. The CDR3 is 13 residues long. CDR3 sequence reads: CASSVPSGNEQFF. The CDR3 DNA sequence: TGTGCCAGCAGCGTACCTAGTGGTAATGAGCAGTTCTTC. Based on the CDR3 plus reference TRBV9 and TRBJ2-1, the full variable domain is DSGVTQTPKHLITATGQRVTLRCSPRSGDLSVYWYQQSLDQGLQFLIQYYNGEERAKGNILERFSAQQFPDLHSELNLSSLELGDSALYFCASSVPSGNEQFFGPGTRLTVL.

This clone has a single count. The gene calls are TRBV21-1 and TRBJ2-4; the listed D gene, TRBD1, was not tested against the DNA. TRBV21-1 is tagged as a pseudogene. The CDR3 sequence is 18 residues long. The CDR3 region is CASSDRDRSLLAKNIQYF. The CDR3 bases are TGTGCCAGCAGCGACCGGGACAGAAGCCTTCTAGCCAAAAACATTCAGTACTTC.

V gene TRBV27 combines with J gene TRBJ1-5; 7 bases match TRBD1. J lost 6 bases, V lost 5 bases, and 4 bases had no gene match. Germline CDR1 and CDR2: MNHEY and SMNVEV (reference sequence). CDR3 length equals 13 residues. The CDR3: CASSRQGGQPQHF. CDR3 DNA: TGTGCCAGCAGTCGACAGGGTGGTCAGCCCCAGCATTTT.

The chain recombines TRBV7-9 with TRBJ2-1; 8 bases agree with TRBD2. This CDR3 region has 14 residues. Germline V gene sequence: CDR1 SEHNR, CDR2 FQNEAQ (reference sequence). Losses at the gene ends were 5 bases for V and 7 bases for J; bases not matched to a gene: 7. CDR3 amino acids: CASSHTGGRNEQFF. In DNA, the CDR3 is TGTGCCAGCAGCCATACGGGGGGGCGAAATGAGCAGTTCTTC.

The rearrangement links TRBV7-2 to TRBJ2-7; 8 positions match TRBD1. Germline V gene lookup returns CDR1 SGHTA and CDR2 FQGNSA. This CDR3 comprises 15 residues. V dropped 5 bases and J dropped 6; count of bases not matched to a gene: 12. CDR3 coding DNA: TGTGCCAGCAGCCAGCTCGGACAGGGTCTCTCCGAGCAGTACTTC. Translating it yields CASSQLGQGLSEQYF.

This sequence joins TRBV28 and TRBJ1-4; the D gene is possibly TRBD1 (5 bases). Per the germline V gene, CDR1 is MDHEN and CDR2 is SYDVKM. With 4 bases removed from V and 3 bases from J, the gap between germline ends came to 12 bases. This CDR3 comprises 15 residues. This CDR3 reads CASSSVRGSNEKLFF. The CDR3, as DNA: TGTGCCAGCAGTTCCGTCCGGGGGTCTAATGAAAAACTGTTTTTT.

The rearrangement joins TRBV27 to TRBJ2-2; D is possibly TRBD1 (6 bases). Germline V lookup: CDR1 MNHEY, CDR2 SMNVEV (reference sequence). The V gene lost 7 bases and the J gene lost 7 bases, with 19 bases spanning the gap. The CDR3 loop spans 15 amino acids. Here the CDR3 DNA reads TGTGCCAGCACAAGAAAATACAGGGATCTCGGGGAGCTGTTTTTT. This encodes CASTRKYRDLGELFF.

The chain has TRBV30 and TRBJ2-1; D possibly corresponds to TRBD2 (5 bases). Germline V gene data show CDR1 as GTSNPN and CDR2 as SVGIG (reference sequence). Between the trimmed V and J ends, which lost 1 base and 7 bases, there was a span of 5 bases. The CDR3 extends over 11 amino acids. The CDR3 sequence: CAWSGENEQFF. CDR3 DNA: TGTGCCTGGAGTGGGGAGAATGAGCAGTTCTTC.

The chain joins TRBV19 to TRBJ1-1, with D uncertain. Germline loops: CDR1 LNHDA, CDR2 SQIVND (reference sequence). CDR3 length: 13 residues. V gave up 1 base and J gave up 4 bases, with 7 bases separating them. This CDR3 reads CASSIAPRTEAFF. As DNA, the CDR3 is TGTGCCAGTAGTATAGCTCCCCGCACTGAAGCTTTCTTT.

This clone was found a few times. The CDR3 reads CASSVGGPYGYTF. CDR3 in DNA: TGTGCCAGCAGCGTAGGGGGGCCGTATGGCTACACCTTC. The chain employs TRBV9 and TRBJ1-2; D is perhaps TRBD1 (6 bases). CDR1 SGDLS and CDR2 YYNGEE come from the germline V gene. The V end lost 0 bases, the J end lost 5 bases, and 8 bases lay between the germline ends. The CDR3 runs 13 residues.

V is TRBV6-4 and J is TRBJ1-5; D is unclear. With 3 bases removed from V and 0 bases from J, the gap between germline ends came to 15 bases. The CDR3 has 17 residues. The germline V gene encodes CDR1 MRHNA and CDR2 SNTAGT. The CDR3 DNA reads as TGTGCCAGCAGTGATGTAGAGGGAGGTTATAGCAATCAGCCCCAGCATTTT. Encoded protein: CASSDVEGGYSNQPQHF.

The V and J genes are TRBV27 and TRBJ2-3, with unresolved D. Germline V gene sequence: CDR1 MNHEY, CDR2 SMNVEV (reference sequence). This CDR3 has 13 residues. V shed 7 bases and J shed 4 bases, with 12 bases lying between them. CDR3 sequence reads: CASIGRRSDTQYF. In DNA, the CDR3 is TGTGCCAGCATTGGCCGGCGGTCAGATACGCAGTATTTT.

The chain is built from TRBV18 and TRBJ2-6; TRBD1 agrees at 8 bases. Trimming cost V 6 bases and J 0 bases; bases outside gene matches: 16. The germline gives CDR1 KGHSH, CDR2 LQKENI. This CDR3 is built from 20 residues. As DNA, the CDR3 is TGTGCCAGCTCCCCCACCGGGACAGGACTTCTCAGCTCTGGGGCCAACGTCCTGACTTTC. This encodes CASSPTGTGLLSSGANVLTF.

This chain connects TRBV18 to TRBJ2-7; D is undetermined. The CDR3 is made up of 12 amino acids. Germline V gene lookup returns CDR1 KGHSH and CDR2 LQKENI. V was clipped by 8 bases and J by 2 bases, with 10 bases between them. The CDR3 region has the DNA TGTGCCAGCCAAGCAGGAACCTACGAGCAGTACTTC. Its protein is CASQAGTYEQYF.

The chain uses TRBV7-2 and TRBJ2-2; TRBD1 matches at 11 bases. Looked up from germline, CDR1 is SGHTA and CDR2 is FQGNSA. This CDR3 has 16 amino acids. V was pared by 5 bases and J by 4 bases, with 6 bases of the junction left unmatched. This CDR3 reads CASSKGTGGPTGELFF. CDR3 nucleotide sequence: TGTGCCAGCAGCAAAGGGACAGGGGGGCCCACCGGGGAGCTGTTTTTT.

The chain is built from TRBV7-2 and TRBJ2-7; no clear D gene. V was trimmed by 5 bases and J by 3 bases, leaving 11 bases between them. This CDR3 has 13 amino acids. Germline loops: CDR1 SGHTA, CDR2 FQGNSA. CDR3 in amino acids: CASSPRVFYEQYF. The DNA of the CDR3 is TGTGCCAGCAGCCCTCGCGTTTTCTACGAGCAGTACTTC.

The rearrangement uses TRBV28 and TRBJ1-1; TRBD1 is a possible D gene (6 bases). The CDR3 spans 12 residues. The V and J ends lost 5 bases and 8 bases respectively, with 12 bases between them. Germline V lookup: CDR1 MDHEN, CDR2 SYDVKM. CDR3 sequence reads: CASSLGQPEAFF. The DNA of the CDR3 is TGTGCCAGCAGTCTAGGACAGCCGGAAGCTTTCTTT.

The chain recombines TRBV7-2 with TRBJ2-6; D ambiguous. The CDR3 is 17 residues long. Per the germline V gene, CDR1 is SGHTA and CDR2 is FQGNSA. V was clipped by 5 bases and J by 0 bases, with 14 bases between them. The CDR3 reads CASSPRTHHSGANVLTF. In DNA form, the CDR3 reads TGTGCCAGCAGCCCCCGAACACACCACTCTGGGGCCAACGTCCTGACTTTC.

The chain uses TRBV6-4 and TRBJ2-2; possible D gene TRBD2, 7 bases. The V gene's germline CDR1 is MRHNA and CDR2 SNTAGT. V lost 5 bases, J lost 4 bases, and 14 bases lay in between. The CDR3 is made up of 15 amino acids. The CDR3 DNA reads as TGTGCCAGCAGTCAGAGGGGGGGCTTCACCGGGGAGCTGTTTTTT. Protein sequence: CASSQRGGFTGELFF.

The CDR3 DNA follows: TGTGCCAGCAGTCAGACAGGGGGTAGGAATTCACCCCTCCACTTT. Protein: CASSQTGGRNSPLHF. The V gene is TRBV27, the J gene TRBJ1-6, with 9 bases fitting TRBD1. The V gene's germline CDR1 is MNHEY and CDR2 SMNVEV (reference sequence). The length of the CDR3 is 15 residues. Trimming cost V 5 bases and J 7 bases; bases outside gene matches: 6.

V gene TRBV11-2 combines with J gene TRBJ2-7; TRBD2 might be the D (5 bases). The CDR3 totals 15 residues. Trimming removed 4 bases from V and 3 bases from J, with 16 bases in between. Germline V lookup: CDR1 SGHAT, CDR2 FQNNGV. The CDR3 region has the DNA TGTGCCAGCAGCTACGTACGGGGTTCTCACTACGAGCAGTACTTC. Amino acid sequence: CASSYVRGSHYEQYF. The variable domain in full, with the rest retrieved from reference TRBV11-2 and TRBJ2-7, is EAGVAQSPRYKIIEKRQSVAFWCNPISGHATLYWYQQILGQGPKLLIQFQNNGVVDDSQLPKDRFSAERLKGVDSTLKIQPAKLEDSAVYLCASSYVRGSHYEQYFGPGTRLTVT.